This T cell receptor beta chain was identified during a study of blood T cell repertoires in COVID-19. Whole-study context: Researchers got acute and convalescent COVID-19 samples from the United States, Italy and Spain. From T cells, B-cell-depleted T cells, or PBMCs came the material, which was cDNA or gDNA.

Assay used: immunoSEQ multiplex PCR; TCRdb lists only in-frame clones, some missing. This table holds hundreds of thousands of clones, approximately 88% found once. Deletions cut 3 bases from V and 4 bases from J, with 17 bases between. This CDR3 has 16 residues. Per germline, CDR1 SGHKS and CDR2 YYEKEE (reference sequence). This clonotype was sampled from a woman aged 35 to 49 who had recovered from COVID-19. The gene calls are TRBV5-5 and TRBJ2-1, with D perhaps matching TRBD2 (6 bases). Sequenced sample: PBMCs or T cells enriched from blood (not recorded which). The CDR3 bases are TGTGCCAGCAGCTGGGACCTCCGGACTATATACAATGAGCAGTTCTTC. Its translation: CASSWDLRTIYNEQFF. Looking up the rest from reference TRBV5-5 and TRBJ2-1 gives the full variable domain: DAGVTQSPTHLIKTRGQQVTLRCSPISGHKSVSWYQQVLGQGPQFIFQYYEKEERGRGNFPDRFSARQFPNYSSELNVNALLLGDSALYLCASSWDLRTIYNEQFFGPGTRLTVL.